Below are 2 T cell receptor beta chains sequenced from a single sample in a study of T cell responses to AZD1222 COVID-19 vaccine. TCRdb's table, derived via immunoSEQ multiplex PCR, lists solely in-frame clones and lacks some. The sample includes 150,000 to 200,000 clones, 80% to 95% of them seen just once. The sequencing here drew on peripheral blood, taken on day 0 of AZD1222 vaccination. These TCRs come from an adult in good health.

The rearrangement joins TRBV27 to TRBJ2-7; D remains ambiguous. This CDR3 contains 13 residues. The V and J ends lost 5 bases and 3 bases respectively, with 11 bases between them. Germline CDR1 and CDR2: MNHEY and SMNVEV (reference sequence). The CDR3 spells CASSPSAYYEQYF. CDR3 DNA sequence: TGTGCCAGCAGTCCATCTGCCTACTACGAGCAGTACTTC.

The genes are TRBV7-2 and TRBJ1-2, with 7 nucleotides matching TRBD1. V trimming: 3 bases; J trimming: 3 bases; junction bases outside the gene matches: 7. The CDR3 spans 15 residues. The germline CDR1 and CDR2 sequences are SGHTA and FQGNSA. The CDR3 coding sequence is TGTGCCAGCAGCTTCGTGACAGGGAGTGACTATGGCTACACCTTC. Translated, it gives CASSFVTGSDYGYTF.